Each of the 5 T cell receptor beta chains below was sequenced from the same sample in a study of regulatory T cells in long-lasting Graves disease. The time point here: newly diagnosed GD, antithyroid drugs for less than 3 months. Extracted RNA from PBMCs served as the source of the TCR library. Arm-PCR of CDR3 regions and iRepertoire HTBI primers were the basis on which TCR beta libraries were built. TCRdb passed the multiplex PCR reads through MiXCR, listing each CDR3 protein once. The data show 450,000 to 650,000 distinct CDR3 sequences, approximately 16% seen once. This same sample was also part of a study on T cells in Graves' hyperthyroidism and ophthalmopathy.

This material consisted of peripheral blood mononuclear cells (PBMCs), taken at new diagnosis, from a patient treated with antithyroid drugs. The receptor set was obtained from a woman aged 35-60 years with Graves disease.

This clonotype was detected only a few times. This chain links TRBV28 with TRBJ2-1, with D perhaps TRBD2 (7 bases). This CDR3 has 17 amino acids. V lost 3 bases to trimming and J lost 0 bases, with 15 bases between them. Germline V gene sequence: CDR1 MDHEN, CDR2 SYDVKM. CDR3 loop: CASSFGGGGSSYNEQFF. CDR3 sequence (DNA): TGTGCCAGCAGTTTTGGAGGCGGGGGCTCCTCCTACAATGAGCAGTTCTTC. Full variable domain (missing parts from reference TRBV28 and TRBJ2-1): DVKVTQSSRYLVKRTGEKVFLECVQDMDHENMFWYRQDPGLGLRLIYFSYDVKMKEKGDIPEGYSVSREKKERFSLILESASTNQTSMYLCASSFGGGGSSYNEQFFGPGTRLTVL.

Only a few counts were recorded for this clonotype. The chain employs TRBV28 and TRBJ2-3, with 10 bases lining up with TRBD2. J was trimmed by 4 bases and V by 5 bases; bases with no gene match: 6. Germline V gives CDR1 MDHEN, CDR2 SYDVKM. The CDR3 is 15 amino acids. CDR3 in amino acids: CASSIAGTSADTQYF. The CDR3, as DNA: TGTGCCAGCAGTATTGCCGGGACTAGCGCAGATACGCAGTATTTT.

This clonotype appeared many times. The rearrangement links TRBV5-1 to TRBJ1-1, with D possibly TRBD1 on 6 matching bases. Germline CDR1 reads SGHRS; CDR2 reads YFSETQ. CDR3 size: 14 residues. V was trimmed by 5 bases and J by 4 bases, leaving 15 bases between them. DNA for the CDR3: TGCGCCAGCAGTCTGGAGGGGGGCCTCACTGAAGCTTTCTTT. Translating gives CASSLEGGLTEAFF.

V is TRBV20-1 and J is TRBJ2-1; 8 bases are shared with TRBD2. This CDR3 has 14 residues. From germline, CDR1 is DFQATT and CDR2 SNEGSKA (reference sequence). The V gene end was trimmed by 2 bases and the J gene end by 6 bases; junction bases not matched to a gene: 6. This CDR3 reads CSARSQRGSNEQFF. DNA of the CDR3: TGCAGTGCTAGAAGCCAGCGGGGGAGCAATGAGCAGTTCTTC.

V and J are TRBV29-1 and TRBJ2-3; no clear D gene. This CDR3 has 12 residues. Germline assignment: CDR1 SQVTM and CDR2 ANQGSEA. Trimming removed 6 bases from V and 4 bases from J, with 11 bases in between. CDR3: CSVLDGADTQYF. The DNA of the CDR3 is TGCAGCGTCCTAGACGGCGCAGATACGCAGTATTTT.